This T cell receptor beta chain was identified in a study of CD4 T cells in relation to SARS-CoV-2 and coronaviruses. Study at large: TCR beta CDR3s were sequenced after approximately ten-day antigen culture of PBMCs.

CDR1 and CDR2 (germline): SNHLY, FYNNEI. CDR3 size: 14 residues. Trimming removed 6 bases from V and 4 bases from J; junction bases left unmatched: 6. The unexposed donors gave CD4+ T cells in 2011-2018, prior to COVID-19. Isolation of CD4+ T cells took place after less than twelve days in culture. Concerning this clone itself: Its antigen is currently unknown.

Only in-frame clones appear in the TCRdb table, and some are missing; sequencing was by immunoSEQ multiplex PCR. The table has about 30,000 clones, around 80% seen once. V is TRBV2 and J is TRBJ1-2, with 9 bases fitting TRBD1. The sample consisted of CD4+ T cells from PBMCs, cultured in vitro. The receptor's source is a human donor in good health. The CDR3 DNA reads TGTGCCAGCAGGGGACAGGGATTCATCTATGGCTACACCTTC. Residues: CASRGQGFIYGYTF.